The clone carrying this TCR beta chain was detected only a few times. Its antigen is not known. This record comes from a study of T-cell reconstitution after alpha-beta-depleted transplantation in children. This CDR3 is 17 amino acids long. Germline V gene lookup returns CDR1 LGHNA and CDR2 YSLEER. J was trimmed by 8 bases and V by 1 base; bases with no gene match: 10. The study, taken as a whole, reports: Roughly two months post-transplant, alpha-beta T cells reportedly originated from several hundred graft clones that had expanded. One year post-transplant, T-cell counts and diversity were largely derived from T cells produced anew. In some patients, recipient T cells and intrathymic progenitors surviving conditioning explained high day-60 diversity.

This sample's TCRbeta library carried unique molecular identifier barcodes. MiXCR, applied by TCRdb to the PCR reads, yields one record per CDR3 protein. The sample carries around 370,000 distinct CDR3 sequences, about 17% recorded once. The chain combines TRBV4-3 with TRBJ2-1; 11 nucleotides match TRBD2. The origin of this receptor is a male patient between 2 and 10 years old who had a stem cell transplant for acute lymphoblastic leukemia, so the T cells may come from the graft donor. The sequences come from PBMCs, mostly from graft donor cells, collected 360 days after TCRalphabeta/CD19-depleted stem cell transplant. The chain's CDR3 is CASSQGPATSGIYEQFF. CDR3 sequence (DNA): TGCGCCAGCAGCCAAGGGCCTGCGACTAGCGGGATATATGAGCAGTTCTTC.